The 11 T cell receptor beta chains given below trace back to one sample, sequenced in a study of T cell repertoires in cytomegalovirus infection. TCRdb processed the reads anew with MiXCR; each CDR3 protein has one entry. In the table there are about 140,000 distinct CDR3 sequences, approximately 5.9% of which are singletons. Sequences were obtained from PBMCs. These receptors were obtained from a human donor in good health (CMV status not recorded). Some clones in this sample may be carry-over from other donors' samples.

In the case of this clonotype: A much larger clonotype is one base distant, so this may be a read error. This sequence joins TRBV14 and TRBJ2-1, with 13 positions matching TRBD2. This CDR3 spans 18 amino acids. CDR1 is SGHDN, CDR2 FVKESK, per germline. The chain's CDR3 is CARSQDWTSGGAYNEQFF. In nucleotides, the CDR3 is TGTGCCAGGAGCCAAGATTGGACTAGCGGGGGCGCCTACAATGAGCAGTTCTTC. Variable domain in full (rest from reference TRBV14 and TRBJ2-1): EAGVTQFPSHSVIEKGQTVTLRCDPISGHDNLYWYRRVMGKEIKFLLHFVKESKQDESGMPNNRFLAERTGGTYSTLKVQPAELEDSGVYFCARSQDWTSGGAYNEQFFGPGTRLTVL.

This clonotype was counted ten times or more. The CDR3 reads CASSQDYSYGYTF. CDR3 in DNA: TGTGCCAGCAGCCAAGATTACTCCTATGGCTACACCTTC. This sequence joins TRBV14 and TRBJ1-2, with D hard to call. This CDR3 contains 13 residues. CDR1 is SGHDN, CDR2 FVKESK, per germline. Trimming pared 0 bases from V and 4 bases from J, leaving 6 bases between.

This clonotype occurred a few times. V is TRBV6-2 or TRBV6-3 and J is TRBJ1-1, with no clear D. The germline CDR1 and CDR2 sequences are MNHEY and SVGEGT. V was shortened by 10 bases and J by 7 bases, with 16 bases between the two germline ends. This CDR3 has 12 residues. As DNA, the CDR3 is TGTGCCACTACAAACCCAAGAATTGAAGCTTTCTTT. Translated, it gives CATTNPRIEAFF.

This clonotype has just a few counts. This chain links TRBV28 with TRBJ1-2, with 9 positions matching TRBD1. The CDR3 is 16 residues long. The ends lost 4 bases at V and 5 bases at J; junction bases unmatched: 11. Germline V gene sequence: CDR1 MDHEN, CDR2 SYDVKM. CDR3 in amino acids: CASSYYTGGQGYGYTF. Written as DNA, the CDR3 is TGTGCCAGCAGTTATTATACAGGGGGCCAAGGTTATGGCTACACCTTC.

This clonotype has at least ten counts. V and J are TRBV6-5 and TRBJ2-7; 7 nucleotides match TRBD1. This CDR3 is 14 amino acids long. The germline V gene encodes CDR1 MNHEY and CDR2 SVGAGI. V was clipped by 2 bases and J by 4 bases; unmatched bases: 5. The CDR3 nucleotides are TGTGCCAGCAGTTACAGGGGGCCGCATTACGAGCAGTACTTC. It is translated as CASSYRGPHYEQYF.

This clonotype was seen more than once but under ten times. The chain couples TRBV6-1 to TRBJ2-4, with D tentatively TRBD1 (7 bases). The CDR3 has 15 amino acids. Trimming left V 6 bases short and J 0 bases short, with 12 bases between. Germline V lookup: CDR1 MNHNS, CDR2 SASEGT. The CDR3 reads CASSRQGLAKNIQYF. In nucleotides, the CDR3 is TGTGCCAGCAGCCGACAGGGACTAGCCAAAAACATTCAGTACTTC.

This clonotype has a count of ten or more. This rearrangement joins TRBV6-6 to TRBJ1-1; possible D gene TRBD1, 5 bases. Between the trimmed V and J ends, which lost 5 bases and 6 bases, there was a span of 13 bases. CDR1 and CDR2 from the germline V gene are MNHNY and SVGAGI (reference sequence). This CDR3 has 13 amino acids. In DNA, the CDR3 is TGTGCCAGCAGTGGGGGTCGATACGCTGAAGCTTTCTTT. It yields the protein CASSGGRYAEAFF.

The sample holds many counts of this clonotype. The chain combines TRBV7-3 with TRBJ1-5; D unclear. The CDR3 is made up of 13 amino acids. V was clipped by 5 bases and J by 9 bases, with 14 bases between them. CDR1 and CDR2 from the germline V gene are SGHTA and FQGTGA. Here the CDR3 DNA reads TGTGCCAGCAGCCTCGGCCACGGTACGCCCCAGCATTTT. This codes for CASSLGHGTPQHF. The variable domain in full, with the rest retrieved from reference TRBV7-3 and TRBJ1-5, is GAGVSQTPSNKVTEKGKYVELRCDPISGHTALYWYRQSLGQGPEFLIYFQGTGAADDSGLPNDRFFAVRPEGSVSTLKIQRTERGDSAVYLCASSLGHGTPQHFGDGTRLSIL.

This clonotype has at least ten counts. The J gene is TRBJ1-5, the V gene TRBV2; perhaps TRBD1 as D (5 bases). The CDR3 contains 12 residues. The V and J ends lost 7 bases and 1 base respectively, with 5 bases between them. Germline V CDR1 and CDR2: SNHLY, FYNNEI. CDR3 residues: CASKGSNQPQHF. The CDR3 bases are TGTGCCAGCAAGGGGAGCAATCAGCCCCAGCATTTT.

This clonotype occurred many times. The chain is built from TRBV7-3 and TRBJ2-7; 7 bases are a match to TRBD1. In germline, CDR1 is SGHTA, CDR2 FQGTGA. Unmatched junction bases numbered 19, after V lost 5 bases and J lost 3 bases. The CDR3 has 18 amino acids. The CDR3 is CASSPPHVLTGALYEQYF. The CDR3 nucleotides are TGTGCCAGCAGCCCCCCCCACGTACTAACAGGGGCCCTCTACGAGCAGTACTTC.

This clonotype was seen at least ten times. The chain employs TRBV20-1 and TRBJ1-3, with a tentative D call TRBD1 (6 bases). The CDR3 covers 13 residues. V shed 5 bases and J shed 4 bases, with 12 bases lying between them. Germline assignment: CDR1 DFQATT and CDR2 SNEGSKA (reference sequence). The CDR3 loop reads CSALHRVGNTIYF. Here the CDR3 DNA reads TGCAGTGCTTTACACAGGGTCGGAAACACCATATATTTT.